The 24 T cell receptor beta chains below were found in one sample sequenced in a study of regulatory T cells in long-lasting Graves disease. Time point indicated: newly diagnosed GD, antithyroid drugs for less than 3 months. Construction of the TCR library relied on RNA isolated from PBMCs. The authors built TCR beta libraries using iRepertoire HTBI primers and Arm-PCR of CDR3 regions. MiXCR, applied by TCRdb to the multiplex PCR reads, yields one record per CDR3 protein. The top ten clones hold 25% to 30% of a sample with hundreds of thousands of distinct CDR3 sequences, 16% of them seen once. These records were also assigned to another study, of T cells in Graves' hyperthyroidism and ophthalmopathy.

The specimen comprised peripheral blood mononuclear cells (PBMCs), sampled at new diagnosis, from a patient treated with antithyroid drugs. These receptors all come from a man aged 35 to 55 with Graves disease.

This clonotype has at least ten counts. The rearrangement links TRBV2 to TRBJ1-6, with 7 nucleotides matching TRBD1. From germline, CDR1 is SNHLY and CDR2 FYNNEI. The J segment lost 5 bases and the V segment lost 6 bases, leaving 7 bases of the junction unmatched. The CDR3 loop spans 15 amino acids. The chain's CDR3 is CASRGTVGNNSPLHF. CDR3 bases: TGTGCCAGCAGGGGGACAGTCGGAAATAATTCACCCCTCCACTTT.

This clonotype was detected a few times. The chain uses TRBV6-2 or TRBV6-3 and TRBJ1-2, with no clear D. The CDR3 runs to 17 residues. CDR1 and CDR2 from the germline V gene are MNHEY and SVGEGT. Trimming cost V 2 bases and J 6 bases, with 22 bases left between them. The DNA for the CDR3 is TGTGCCAGCAGTTACGGGCTGCGAAAATCGGGAAATCATGGCTACACCTTC. This gives the protein CASSYGLRKSGNHGYTF.

This clonotype was detected many times. The J gene is TRBJ1-1, the V gene TRBV5-1; no clear D. Trimming pared 4 bases from V and 1 base from J, leaving 14 bases between. The CDR3 contains 15 residues. Germline V gene lookup returns CDR1 SGHRS and CDR2 YFSETQ. The CDR3 loop reads CASSPSGQANTEAFF. The CDR3, as DNA: TGCGCCAGCAGCCCGTCCGGGCAGGCGAACACTGAAGCTTTCTTT.

This chain links TRBV9 with TRBJ2-5; D is possibly TRBD1 (6 bases). Germline-derived CDR1 and CDR2 are SGDLS and YYNGEE. Trimming left V 0 bases short and J 2 bases short, with 11 bases between. The CDR3 runs to 15 residues. CDR3 in DNA: TGTGCCAGCAGCGTAGACCCCAGGGGTCAAGAGACCCAGTACTTC. Its translation is CASSVDPRGQETQYF.

This clonotype was detected many times. V usage is TRBV7-2 and J usage is TRBJ2-7; TRBD2 matches 9 bases. Trimming removed 6 bases from V and 4 bases from J; junction bases left unmatched: 13. CDR1 and CDR2 (germline): SGHTA, FQGNSA. The CDR3 extends over 16 amino acids. Here the CDR3 DNA reads TGTGCCAGCAGTCGTCCGGCGGGGGGGCCTGTGTACGAGCAGTACTTC. Translating it yields CASSRPAGGPVYEQYF.

At least ten counts were recorded for this clonotype. The chain recombines TRBV5-1 with TRBJ2-3; D perhaps matches TRBD1 (5 bases). CDR3 length equals 14 residues. V lost 2 bases, J lost 1 base, and 8 bases lay in between. Looked up from germline, CDR1 is SGHRS and CDR2 is YFSETQ. CDR3 in amino acids: CASSFGRGTDTQYF. CDR3 in DNA: TGCGCCAGCAGCTTTGGCAGGGGCACAGATACGCAGTATTTT.

In its sample, this clonotype was seen once. The V call is TRBV20-1, the J call TRBJ2-5; 9 bases map to TRBD2. CDR1 is DFQATT and CDR2 is SNEGSKA in the germline V gene (reference sequence). This CDR3 comprises 14 residues. V lost 3 bases to trimming and J lost 5 bases; unmatched junction nucleotides: 7. CDR3 coding DNA: TGCAGTGCTAGCGGGCGGGGGGGCAGGGAGACCCAGTACTTC. It yields the protein CSASGRGGRETQYF.

This clonotype occurred a few times. The chain recombines TRBV10-3 with TRBJ2-2; 8 bases align to TRBD2. The V segment lost 7 bases and the J segment 0 bases; nucleotides outside the gene matches: 1. CDR3 length: 14 amino acids. CDR1 is ENHRY, CDR2 SYGVKD, per germline. Here the CDR3 DNA reads TGTGCCATCACAGCGGGGGCGAACACCGGGGAGCTGTTTTTT. Translation gives CAITAGANTGELFF.

The table lists this clonotype with many counts. J is TRBJ2-3 and V is TRBV12-3 or TRBV12-4; 9 nucleotides match TRBD1. The CDR3 runs 13 residues. With V trimmed by 6 bases and J by 4 bases, 2 bases remained unmatched. CDR3 protein: CASRGTGSDTQYF. The CDR3 DNA follows: TGTGCCAGCAGGGGGACAGGGTCAGATACGCAGTATTTT.

There are many counts of this clonotype. The chain combines TRBV30 with TRBJ2-1, with D uncertain. The CDR3 is 13 amino acids. Germline loops: CDR1 GTSNPN, CDR2 SVGIG (reference sequence). Trimming took off 5 bases at V and 0 bases at J, with 8 bases between the two ends. The CDR3 region has the DNA TGTGCCTGGGGAGTTAGCTCCTACAATGAGCAGTTCTTC. Translated: CAWGVSSYNEQFF.

This rearrangement joins TRBV5-1 to TRBJ2-3; maybe TRBD1 (5 bases). CDR1 and CDR2 (germline): SGHRS, YFSETQ. The ends were cut back, 0 bases at V and 4 bases at J, with 18 bases in the middle. This CDR3 contains 17 residues. DNA of the CDR3: TGCGCCAGCAGCTTGGGACCAGGTAGCCAGGGTTCAGATACGCAGTATTTT. Its translation is CASSLGPGSQGSDTQYF.

The gene calls are TRBV14 and TRBJ2-7; D may be TRBD1 (6 bases). This CDR3 has 17 residues. Germline CDR1 and CDR2: SGHDN and FVKESK. With 1 base removed from V and 8 bases from J, the gap between germline ends came to 24 bases. The CDR3 spells CASSQGAGDITYVKQYF. The CDR3 nucleotides read TGTGCCAGCAGCCAAGGGGCTGGGGACATAACCTACGTGAAGCAGTACTTC.

At least ten counts were recorded for this clonotype. This chain joins TRBV2 and TRBJ1-1, with D unclear. V lost 4 bases to trimming and J lost 4 bases, with 10 bases between them. The CDR3 spans 13 residues. The germline V gene has CDR1 SNHLY and CDR2 FYNNEI. For the CDR3, the DNA is TGTGCCAGCAGTGGAAGGAGAGGCACTGAAGCTTTCTTT. It codes for CASSGRRGTEAFF.

V usage is TRBV4-1 and J usage is TRBJ2-2; D might be TRBD1 (6 bases). V gave up 7 bases and J gave up 0 bases, with 15 bases separating them. Germline V gives CDR1 MGHRA, CDR2 YSYEKL. The CDR3 has 16 residues. In nucleotides, the CDR3 is TGCGCCAGCACGCTCCGGGACACCGCGAACACCGGGGAGCTGTTTTTT. Its protein product is CASTLRDTANTGELFF.

The sample holds many counts of this clonotype. This chain links TRBV2 with TRBJ2-7; 7 positions match TRBD1. V shed 5 bases, J shed 4 bases, and the junction held 5 bases outside the gene matches. The CDR3 is 13 amino acids. CDR1 and CDR2 from the germline V gene are SNHLY and FYNNEI. CDR3 nucleotides: TGTGCCAGCAGTTCGAGGGGGCGTTACGAGCAGTACTTC. It yields the protein CASSSRGRYEQYF.

V and J are TRBV5-1 and TRBJ2-7; D is possibly TRBD2 (5 bases). The CDR3 contains 15 residues. Trimming took 5 bases from V and 5 from J, leaving 20 bases between them. Germline V gives CDR1 SGHRS, CDR2 YFSETQ. Written as DNA, the CDR3 is TGCGCCAGCAGTATCGGGGTAGCCGTAGGTCACGAGCAGTACTTC. Amino acids: CASSIGVAVGHEQYF. Variable domain in full (rest from reference TRBV5-1 and TRBJ2-7): KAGVTQTPRYLIKTRGQQVTLSCSPISGHRSVSWYQQTPGQGLQFLFEYFSETQRNKGNFPGRFSGRQFSNSRSEMNVSTLELGDSALYLCASSIGVAVGHEQYFGPGTRLTVT.

This clonotype was detected ten times or more. This chain uses TRBV30 with TRBJ1-2; D gene uncertain. The CDR3 runs to 14 residues. Trimming left V 4 bases short and J 0 bases short, with 12 bases between. CDR1 and CDR2 (germline): GTSNPN, SVGIG (reference sequence). CDR3 sequence (DNA): TGTGCCTGGACCCGTGACGGGCCTAACTATGGCTACACCTTC. Its translation is CAWTRDGPNYGYTF.

In its sample, this clonotype was seen many times. CDR3 loop: CAISGTGGDQPQHF. In DNA form, the CDR3 reads TGTGCCATCAGTGGGACAGGGGGCGATCAGCCCCAGCATTTT. The genes are TRBV10-3 and TRBJ1-5, with 11 bases fitting TRBD1. The CDR3 is made up of 14 amino acids. CDR1 is ENHRY and CDR2 is SYGVKD in the germline V gene. V shed 4 bases, J shed 5 bases, and the junction held 1 base outside the gene matches.

This clonotype was seen more than once but under ten times. The gene calls are TRBV3-1 and TRBJ1-6, with TRBD1 identical over 9 bases. After removal of 6 bases from V and 8 bases from J, the junction contained 5 bases not matched to a gene. CDR1 LGHDT and CDR2 YNNKEL come from the germline V gene (reference sequence). The CDR3 spans 14 residues. The CDR3 DNA follows: TGTGCCAGCAGACTCTGGACAGGGGATTCACCCCTCCACTTT. Translation gives CASRLWTGDSPLHF.

There are a few counts of this clonotype. This chain uses TRBV28 with TRBJ2-2; D possibly corresponds to TRBD1 (5 bases). Deletions cut 3 bases from V and 8 bases from J, with 16 bases between. Germline V CDR1 and CDR2: MDHEN, SYDVKM. The CDR3 consists of 15 residues. The CDR3 spells CASSFLAWGGGELFF. CDR3 DNA: TGTGCCAGCAGTTTTTTGGCATGGGGCGGTGGGGAGCTGTTTTTT.

This clonotype was seen repeatedly, ten times or more. The chain joins TRBV27 to TRBJ2-1, with TRBD2 matching over 12 bases. Germline V lookup: CDR1 MNHEY, CDR2 SMNVEV (reference sequence). The CDR3 runs 16 residues. V shed 2 bases, J shed 4 bases, and the junction held 3 bases outside the gene matches. CDR3 residues: CASSLGLAGGYNEQFF. The CDR3 DNA follows: TGTGCCAGCAGTTTAGGGCTAGCGGGGGGGTACAATGAGCAGTTCTTC.

This clonotype has only a few counts. The V and J genes are TRBV30 and TRBJ1-5; no firm D call. CDR3 length: 16 residues. In germline, CDR1 is GTSNPN, CDR2 SVGIG (reference sequence). V dropped 1 base and J dropped 2 bases, with 15 bases sitting between them. CDR3 region: CAWSERWPRGNQPQHF. DNA for the CDR3: TGTGCCTGGAGTGAAAGATGGCCCCGGGGCAATCAGCCCCAGCATTTT.

The chain recombines TRBV12-5 with TRBJ2-3; 10 bases agree with TRBD2. J lost 2 bases, V lost 5 bases, and 7 bases had no gene match. This CDR3 region has 16 residues. The germline gives CDR1 LGHNT, CDR2 FRNRAP. CDR3 nucleotide sequence: TGTGCTAGTGGTACTATAGCGGGGGGTATCACAGATACGCAGTATTTT. This encodes CASGTIAGGITDTQYF.

This clonotype was detected many times. The CDR3 region is CASSSDQDSETQYF. CDR3 DNA sequence: TGTGCCAGCAGTTCCGATCAGGATTCCGAGACCCAGTACTTC. This chain uses TRBV12-3 or TRBV12-4 with TRBJ2-5; no reliable D call. V was pared by 4 bases and J by 5 bases, with 14 bases between. CDR3 length: 14 residues.